Presented here are 13 T cell receptor beta chains from one specimen sequenced in a study of T cells in Graves' hyperthyroidism and ophthalmopathy. Researchers amplified the TCR beta CDR3 regions from RNA transcripts. HTBI primers were employed in a first-round RT-PCR of the TCR CDR3. TCRdb reprocessed the multiplex PCR reads with MiXCR, giving one entry per CDR3 protein. The table shows 600,000 or so distinct CDR3 sequences, with around 16% occurring only once. The sequencing input was blood. These receptors were taken from a woman aged 25 to 39 with Graves' hyperthyroidism.

Concerning this clonotype itself: A single base separates this from a much larger clone, so it may be a read error. The chain employs TRBV6-2 or TRBV6-3 and TRBJ2-3; D gene uncertain. V shed 10 bases and J shed 0 bases, with 8 bases lying between them. CDR3 length: 12 residues. Germline CDR1 is MNHEY and CDR2 is SVGEGT. The CDR3 loop is CATQDSTDTQYF. In DNA form, the CDR3 reads TGTGCCACCCAGGACAGCACAGATACGCAGTATTTT.

This chain connects TRBV6-4 to TRBJ2-6; D is tentatively TRBD1 or TRBD2 (6 bases each). CDR1 is MRHNA, CDR2 SNTAGT, per germline. V lost 1 base, J lost 5 bases, and 18 bases lay in between. The CDR3 runs to 18 residues. Here the CDR3 DNA reads TGTGCCAGCAGTGACTGGGGACTGGACAGACCTCGGGCCAACGTCCTGACTTTC. This sequence encodes CASSDWGLDRPRANVLTF.

This clonotype has a count of ten or more. The rearrangement uses TRBV12-5 and TRBJ1-1; TRBD1 matches 7 bases. The CDR3 spans 16 residues. The trim removed 4 bases at V and 0 bases at J, leaving 8 bases unmatched. Germline values: CDR1 LGHNT, CDR2 FRNRAP. CDR3 sequence: CASGYGLDRVNTEAFF. In DNA form, the CDR3 reads TGTGCTAGTGGTTATGGCCTAGACAGGGTGAACACTGAAGCTTTCTTT. Complete variable domain (other parts from reference TRBV12-5 and TRBJ1-1): DARVTQTPRHKVTEMGQEVTMRCQPILGHNTVFWYRQTMMQGLELLAYFRNRAPLDDSGMPKDRFSAEMPDATLATLKIQPSEPRDSAVYFCASGYGLDRVNTEAFFGQGTRLTVV.

V and J are TRBV20-1 and TRBJ1-2; D ambiguous. Trimming stripped 3 bases from V and 3 bases from J, with 8 bases between. CDR1 is DFQATT and CDR2 is SNEGSKA in the germline V gene (reference sequence). The CDR3 spans 12 residues. The CDR3: CSARVNYYGYTF. The CDR3 DNA follows: TGCAGTGCTAGGGTAAACTACTATGGCTACACCTTC.

This clonotype was picked up a small number of times. The chain uses TRBV9 and TRBJ2-3, with 13 nucleotides matching TRBD2. Trimming at V came to 0 bases and at J to 6 bases, leaving 1 base not matched to a gene. Germline loops: CDR1 SGDLS, CDR2 YYNGEE. This CDR3 is 15 amino acids long. The CDR3 here is CASSVALAGGDTQYF. The CDR3, as DNA: TGTGCCAGCAGCGTAGCACTAGCGGGAGGGGATACGCAGTATTTT. Looking up the rest from reference TRBV9 and TRBJ2-3 gives the full variable domain: DSGVTQTPKHLITATGQRVTLRCSPRSGDLSVYWYQQSLDQGLQFLIQYYNGEERAKGNILERFSAQQFPDLHSELNLSSLELGDSALYFCASSVALAGGDTQYFGPGTRLTVL.

This clonotype was seen more than once but under ten times. A much bigger clone sits one base away, suggesting this may be a read error. The chain joins TRBV11-2 to TRBJ2-7; D may be TRBD2 (5 bases). The germline V gene encodes CDR1 SGHAT and CDR2 FQNNGV. The CDR3 contains 13 residues. CDR3 nucleotide sequence: TGTGCCGGCAGCTTAGGACTGAACTACGAGCAGTACTTC. As protein: CAGSLGLNYEQYF.

This clonotype has a count of ten or more. V usage is TRBV11-3 and J usage is TRBJ1-5; no clear D. The V end lost 2 bases, the J end lost 5 bases, and 7 bases lay between the germline ends. The germline V gene encodes CDR1 SGHNT and CDR2 YENEEA. The CDR3 is 13 amino acids. Here the CDR3 reads CASSLFGDQPQHF. CDR3 DNA: TGTGCCAGCAGCTTATTCGGAGATCAGCCCCAGCATTTT.

There are a few counts of this clonotype. The gene calls are TRBV18 and TRBJ1-5; D may be TRBD1 (5 bases). The germline V and J ends were trimmed by 1 base and 1 base, with 14 bases remaining between them. The CDR3 length is 17 residues. Germline V lookup: CDR1 KGHSH, CDR2 LQKENI. The CDR3, as DNA: TGTGCCAGCTCACCACGGGGGGGGGACGGGAGCAATCAGCCCCAGCATTTT. Protein product: CASSPRGGDGSNQPQHF.

Many counts were recorded for this clonotype. The genes are TRBV20-1 and TRBJ2-3, with 9 bases lining up with TRBD2. The junction had 11 bases not matched to a gene; V was cut back by 6 bases and J by 4 bases. CDR1 and CDR2 (germline): DFQATT, SNEGSKA (reference sequence). The CDR3 is 15 residues long. CDR3 residues: CSATPREGLADTQYF. The CDR3 nucleotides are TGCAGTGCGACACCGCGGGAGGGCCTTGCAGATACGCAGTATTTT.

Many counts were recorded for this clonotype. Here the CDR3 DNA reads TGTGCCACCAGTGACGGGACAGCACCCTACGAGCAGTACTTC. Encoded protein: CATSDGTAPYEQYF. V is TRBV24-1 and J is TRBJ2-7, with 7 bases that match TRBD1. Germline V lookup: CDR1 KGHDR, CDR2 SFDVKD. CDR3 length: 14 amino acids. Trimming cost V 4 bases and J 2 bases; bases outside gene matches: 4.

In this sample, this clonotype turned up many times. The CDR3, as DNA: TGTGCCAGCAGTCCTTCGGGACAGGGTTGGGGCAATCAGCCCCAGCATTTT. This gives the protein CASSPSGQGWGNQPQHF. J is TRBJ1-5 and V is TRBV28, with 9 bases lining up with TRBD1. The CDR3 has 17 residues. The junction had 10 bases not matched to a gene; V was cut back by 5 bases and J by 2 bases. Germline V gene data show CDR1 as MDHEN and CDR2 as SYDVKM.

This clonotype is a singleton in its sample. This chain connects TRBV5-1 to TRBJ2-7; 8 bases agree with TRBD1. The V gene's germline CDR1 is SGHRS and CDR2 YFSETQ. The junction had 5 bases not matched to a gene; V was cut back by 3 bases and J by 3 bases. The CDR3 has 14 residues. CDR3 sequence: CASSSWTGNYEQYF. In nucleotides, the CDR3 is TGCGCCAGCAGCTCCTGGACAGGGAACTACGAGCAGTACTTC.

This clonotype was picked up many times. This chain uses TRBV20-1 with TRBJ1-1, with TRBD1 as a possible D gene (6 bases). The ends were cut back, 2 bases at V and 4 bases at J, with 8 bases in the middle. The CDR3 loop spans 12 amino acids. Germline V gives CDR1 DFQATT, CDR2 SNEGSKA (reference sequence). CDR3 nucleotides: TGCAGTGCTAGACAGGGGACCACTGAAGCTTTCTTT. This encodes CSARQGTTEAFF.